The entry below gives a single T cell receptor (beta chain) sequence along with its context. This CDR3 has 14 amino acids. V gave up 1 base and J gave up 1 base, with 8 bases separating them. Germline CDR1 SGHRS, CDR2 YFSETQ. This entry belongs to a study of control samples from healthy donors and cancer patients. Repertoires were generated with immunoSEQ multiplex PCR, while TCRdb's copy carries only in-frame clones and drops some. Of 150,000 or so clones listed, 88% are singletons. The chain joins TRBV5-1 to TRBJ1-1; the D is unclear. The sample comprised blood. The sequence was collected from a woman aged 25 to 39 in good health. CDR3 DNA: TGCGCCAGCAGCTTGATCGGTGGGAACACTGAAGCTTTCTTT. This codes for CASSLIGGNTEAFF.